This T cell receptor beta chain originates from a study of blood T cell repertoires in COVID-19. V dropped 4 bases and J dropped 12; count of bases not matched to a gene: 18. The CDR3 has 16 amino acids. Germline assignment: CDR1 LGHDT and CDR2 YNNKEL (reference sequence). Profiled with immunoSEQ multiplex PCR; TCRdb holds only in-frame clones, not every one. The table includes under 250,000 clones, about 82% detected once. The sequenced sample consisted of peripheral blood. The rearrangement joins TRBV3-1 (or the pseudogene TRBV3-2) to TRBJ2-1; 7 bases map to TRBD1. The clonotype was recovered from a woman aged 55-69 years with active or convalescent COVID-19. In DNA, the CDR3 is TGTGCCAGCAGCCGTGGGGCGGAGAGGGGGCCCAAGGGGCAGTTCTTC. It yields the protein CASSRGAERGPKGQFF.